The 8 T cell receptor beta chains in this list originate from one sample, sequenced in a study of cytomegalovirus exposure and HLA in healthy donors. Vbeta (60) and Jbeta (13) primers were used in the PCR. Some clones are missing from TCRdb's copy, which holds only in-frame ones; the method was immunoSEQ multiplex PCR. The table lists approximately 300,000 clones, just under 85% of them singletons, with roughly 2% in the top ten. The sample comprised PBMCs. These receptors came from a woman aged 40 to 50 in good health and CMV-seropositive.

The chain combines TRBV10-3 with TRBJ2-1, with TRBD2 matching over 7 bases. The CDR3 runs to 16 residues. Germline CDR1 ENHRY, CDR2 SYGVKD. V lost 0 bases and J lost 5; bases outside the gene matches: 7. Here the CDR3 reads CAISESGGRENNEQFF. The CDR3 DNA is TGTGCCATCAGTGAGTCGGGGGGGAGGGAAAACAATGAGCAGTTCTTC.

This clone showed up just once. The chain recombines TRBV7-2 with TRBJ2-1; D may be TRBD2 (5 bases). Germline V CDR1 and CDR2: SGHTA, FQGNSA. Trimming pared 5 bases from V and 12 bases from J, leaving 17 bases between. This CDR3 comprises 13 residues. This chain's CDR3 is CASSRYTQEGQFF. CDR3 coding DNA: TGTGCCAGCAGCCGATATACCCAAGAGGGGCAGTTCTTC.

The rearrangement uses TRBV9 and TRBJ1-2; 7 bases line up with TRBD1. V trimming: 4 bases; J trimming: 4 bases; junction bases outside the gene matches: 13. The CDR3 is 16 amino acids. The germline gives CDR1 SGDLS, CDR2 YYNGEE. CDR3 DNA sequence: TGTGCCAGCAGCCCACAGGGGTGGGGGCCGGTCTATGGCTACACCTTC. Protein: CASSPQGWGPVYGYTF.

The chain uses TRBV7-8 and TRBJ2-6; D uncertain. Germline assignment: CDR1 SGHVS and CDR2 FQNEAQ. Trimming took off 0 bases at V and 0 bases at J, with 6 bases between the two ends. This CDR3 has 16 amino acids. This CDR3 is CASSLARRSGANVLTF. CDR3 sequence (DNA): TGTGCCAGCAGCTTAGCCAGGCGCTCTGGGGCCAACGTCCTGACTTTC.

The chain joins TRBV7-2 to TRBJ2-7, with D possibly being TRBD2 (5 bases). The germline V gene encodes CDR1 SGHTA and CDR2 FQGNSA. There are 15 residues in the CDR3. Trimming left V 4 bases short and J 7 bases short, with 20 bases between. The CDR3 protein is CASSYGIALPREQYF. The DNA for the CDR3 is TGTGCCAGCAGCTACGGGATCGCGCTTCCCCGGGAGCAGTACTTC.

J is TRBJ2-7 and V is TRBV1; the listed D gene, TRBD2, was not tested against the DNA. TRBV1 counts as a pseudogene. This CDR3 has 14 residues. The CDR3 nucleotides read TGCACCAGCAGCTTACTCGGGGGCTCCTACGAGCAGTACTTC. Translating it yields CTSSLLGGSYEQYF.

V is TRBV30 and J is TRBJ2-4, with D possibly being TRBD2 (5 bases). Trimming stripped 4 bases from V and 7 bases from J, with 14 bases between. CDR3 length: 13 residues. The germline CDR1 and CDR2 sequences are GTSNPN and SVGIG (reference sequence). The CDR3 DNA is TGTGCCTGGATTCTTCCCCCTAGCAACATTCAGTACTTC. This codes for CAWILPPSNIQYF.

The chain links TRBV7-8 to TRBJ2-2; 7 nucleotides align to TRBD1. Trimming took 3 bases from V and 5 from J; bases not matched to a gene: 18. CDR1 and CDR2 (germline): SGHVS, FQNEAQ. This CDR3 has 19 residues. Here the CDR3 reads CASSFPSLGQIQGTGELFF. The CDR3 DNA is TGTGCCAGCAGCTTCCCTAGCCTGGGACAGATCCAGGGAACCGGGGAGCTGTTTTTT.